These 29 T cell receptor beta chains were sequenced from one sample in a study of early T cells in non-severe SARS-CoV-2 infection (dated by TCRdb to 2020 to 2022). Receptors were amplified or captured by 5' RACE. These reads were obtained on a NextSeq 500. TCRdb reanalyzed the raw reads on its own, using fastp at Q25 for trimming and MiXCR for clone calling, and kept in-frame beta chains. A single entry per CDR3 protein holds the most common genes and DNA from its merged rows. The sample table contains 37,000 or so distinct CDR3 sequences; only one count was recorded for around 6.1% of them. Jointly, the top ten make up about 26% of the sample. Sequences were obtained from whole blood. The receptors originated from an adult who was a healthcare worker with PCR-confirmed SARS-CoV-2 infection or an uninfected control (not recorded which).

This clonotype was observed many times. The J gene is TRBJ2-7, the V gene TRBV13; D possibly uses TRBD1 or TRBD2 (6 bases each). V lost 5 bases to trimming and J lost 7 bases, with 24 bases between them. The CDR3 is 16 amino acids. CDR1 is PRHDT and CDR2 is FYEKMQ in the germline V gene (reference sequence). CDR3 region: CASSQNSGRGAHEQYF. The CDR3 DNA is TGTGCCAGCAGCCAAAACAGCGGTAGGGGGGCCCATGAGCAGTACTTC.

This clonotype was seen repeatedly, ten times or more. The rearrangement joins TRBV20-1 to TRBJ2-1; no clear D. The V end was cut by 3 bases, the J end by 6 bases, with 6 bases between. From germline, CDR1 is DFQATT and CDR2 SNEGSKA (reference sequence). The CDR3 is made up of 11 amino acids. CDR3 in amino acids: CSASKVNEQFF. The DNA of the CDR3 is TGCAGTGCTAGCAAGGTCAATGAGCAGTTCTTC.

The V call is TRBV18, the J call TRBJ2-7; no clear D. V lost 5 bases, J lost 7 bases, and 12 bases lay in between. There are 12 residues in the CDR3. Germline assignment: CDR1 KGHSH and CDR2 LQKENI. The chain's CDR3 is CASSSGKGEQYF. CDR3 sequence (DNA): TGTGCCAGCTCATCCGGTAAGGGTGAGCAGTACTTC.

The table lists this clonotype with many counts. V is TRBV7-8 and J is TRBJ1-6; unclear D gene. In germline, CDR1 is SGHVS, CDR2 FQNEAQ. This CDR3 region has 13 residues. The V end was cut by 2 bases, the J end by 11 bases, with 10 bases between. The CDR3 DNA follows: TGTGCCAGCAGCTTATTTGTGGATCCACCCCTCCACTTT. As protein: CASSLFVDPPLHF.

In this sample, this clonotype turned up a few times. The chain uses TRBV10-2 and TRBJ2-1; D call uncertain. Germline lookup yields CDR1 WSHSY and CDR2 SAAADI. CDR3 size: 15 residues. The germline V and J ends were trimmed by 2 bases and 8 bases, with 16 bases remaining between them. The CDR3, as DNA: TGCGCCAGCAGTGAGGCCCGTAGGGAAAGCTATGAGCAGTTCTTC. It is translated as CASSEARRESYEQFF.

This clonotype showed up many times. The gene calls are TRBV14 and TRBJ1-1; D is unclear. Germline V gives CDR1 SGHDN, CDR2 FVKESK. V lost 3 bases and J 2 bases, leaving 4 bases between the germline ends. The CDR3 totals 12 residues. Here the CDR3 DNA reads TGTGCCAGCAGCCAGGGAAACACTGAAGCTTTCTTT. This gives the protein CASSQGNTEAFF.

This clonotype was picked up many times. V is TRBV15 and J is TRBJ1-5; D is unresolved. The CDR3 runs to 15 residues. V was clipped by 3 bases and J by 0 bases, with 9 bases between them. Germline values: CDR1 LNHNV, CDR2 YYDKDF (reference sequence). The CDR3 region has the DNA TGTGCCACCAGCAGGGTCAGCTATAGCAATCAGCCCCAGCATTTT. This gives the protein CATSRVSYSNQPQHF. Looking up the rest from reference TRBV15 and TRBJ1-5 gives the full variable domain: DAMVIQNPRYQVTQFGKPVTLSCSQTLNHNVMYWYQQKSSQAPKLLFHYYDKDFNNEADTPDNFQSRRPNTSFCFLDIRSPGLGDTAMYLCATSRVSYSNQPQHFGDGTRLSIL.

This clonotype was seen only a few times. The gene calls are TRBV5-1 and TRBJ2-2, with 7 bases fitting TRBD1. CDR1 and CDR2 (germline): SGHRS, YFSETQ. The V gene end was trimmed by 7 bases and the J gene end by 1 base; junction bases not matched to a gene: 13. The CDR3 runs to 17 residues. The CDR3 DNA reads TGCGCCAGCGGGGAAGGGGGCTCTTCTTGGAACACCGGGGAGCTGTTTTTT. The encoded protein is CASGEGGSSWNTGELFF.

This clonotype occurred many times. This chain connects TRBV4-2 to TRBJ2-3; D is uncertain. V shed 1 base and J shed 4 bases, with 9 bases lying between them. CDR3 size: 14 residues. Germline V lookup: CDR1 LGHNA, CDR2 YNFKEQ. DNA for the CDR3: TGTGCCAGCAGCCAAGGGGCAGTATCAGATACGCAGTATTTT. As protein: CASSQGAVSDTQYF.

This clonotype was detected ten times or more. The chain couples TRBV6-9 to TRBJ1-2; D not certain. Trimming pared 7 bases from V and 6 bases from J, leaving 6 bases between. This CDR3 comprises 10 residues. From germline, CDR1 is MNHGY and CDR2 SVAAGI. The CDR3 loop reads CASNKDGYTF. The CDR3 DNA reads TGTGCCAGCAATAAGGATGGCTACACCTTC.

This clonotype appeared many times. The chain carries TRBV4-3 and TRBJ2-2; 7 bases are a match to TRBD1. The CDR3 is 18 residues long. With V trimmed by 2 bases and J by 4 bases, 13 bases remained unmatched. Germline V CDR1 and CDR2: LGHNA, YSLEER. The CDR3 sequence is CASSQRRFEGAGTGELFF. The CDR3 DNA sequence: TGCGCCAGCAGCCAAAGGCGGTTTGAGGGGGCAGGCACCGGGGAGCTGTTTTTT.

This clonotype was picked up many times. This chain joins TRBV9 and TRBJ2-3; no firm D call. Germline V gene data show CDR1 as SGDLS and CDR2 as YYNGEE. The CDR3 runs to 14 residues. The V end was cut by 3 bases, the J end by 8 bases, with 16 bases between. The DNA of the CDR3 is TGTGCCAGCAGCGCCCCTACCCGTTCTAGTACGCAGTATTTT. Translated, it gives CASSAPTRSSTQYF.

This clonotype was counted only a few times. The gene calls are TRBV29-1 and TRBJ2-3, with D perhaps assigned TRBD1 or TRBD2 (5 bases each). Germline V gene lookup returns CDR1 SQVTM and CDR2 ANQGSEA. V lost 3 bases and J 3 bases, leaving 10 bases between the germline ends. The CDR3 is 13 residues long. The CDR3 region has the DNA TGCAGCGTTGACGGGACCGGGACAGATACGCAGTATTTT. Amino acid sequence: CSVDGTGTDTQYF.

This clonotype was observed a few times. V is TRBV7-6 and J is TRBJ1-2; D is possibly TRBD1 (5 bases). The CDR3 consists of 14 residues. The V gene lost 5 bases and the J gene lost 2 bases, with 12 bases spanning the gap. Per germline, CDR1 SGHVS and CDR2 FNYEAQ. This CDR3 is CASSRDGSNYGYTF. Written as DNA, the CDR3 is TGTGCCAGCAGCCGGGACGGCTCGAACTATGGCTACACCTTC.

The chain couples TRBV20-1 to TRBJ2-3, with 11 nucleotides matching TRBD1. Germline values: CDR1 DFQATT, CDR2 SNEGSKA (reference sequence). CDR3 length: 19 residues. V dropped 7 bases and J dropped 1; count of bases not matched to a gene: 19. In DNA, the CDR3 is TGCAGTGTTCCCCTGGGACAGGGGGAGTTACGCGGGGGCACAGATACGCAGTATTTT. Its translation is CSVPLGQGELRGGTDTQYF.

Sample share makes this clonotype large. The J gene is TRBJ2-7, the V gene TRBV12-3 or TRBV12-4; no definite D call. The CDR3 is 15 amino acids. The V end lost 5 bases, the J end lost 3 bases, and 17 bases lay between the germline ends. CDR3 coding DNA: TGTGCCAGCAGTGCCTACGTCAGCGCGTACTACGAGCAGTACTTC. It is translated as CASSAYVSAYYEQYF.

This clonotype was seen repeatedly, ten times or more. This chain joins TRBV12-3 or TRBV12-4 and TRBJ1-5; the D is unclear. Trimming stripped 6 bases from V and 1 base from J, with 13 bases between. CDR3 length: 15 amino acids. CDR3 sequence (DNA): TGTGCCAGCAGCGAAGGGTCGGGGAGCAATCAGCCCCAGCATTTT. Encoded protein: CASSEGSGSNQPQHF.

This clonotype was observed many times. CDR3 sequence reads: CAISDDRRRPWGYF. CDR3 bases: TGTGCCATCAGTGATGACAGAAGGCGCCCCTGGGGGTACTTC. V and J are TRBV10-3 and TRBJ2-7, with TRBD1 as a possible D gene (5 bases). This CDR3 is 14 amino acids long. Germline lookup yields CDR1 ENHRY and CDR2 SYGVKD. V was shortened by 3 bases and J by 12 bases, with 21 bases between the two germline ends.

This clonotype was observed at least ten times. This sequence joins TRBV9 and TRBJ1-2; D is uncertain. Germline values: CDR1 SGDLS, CDR2 YYNGEE. The V end was cut by 0 bases, the J end by 2 bases, with 5 bases between. This CDR3 has 13 amino acids. Here the CDR3 DNA reads TGTGCCAGCAGCGTAGTACAAAACTATGGCTACACCTTC. It is translated as CASSVVQNYGYTF.

In its sample, this clonotype was seen many times. This chain links TRBV6-5 with TRBJ2-7, with D possibly called TRBD1 or TRBD2 (5 bases each). From germline, CDR1 is MNHEY and CDR2 SVGAGI. Trimming cost V 0 bases and J 2 bases, with 14 bases left between them. This CDR3 has 16 residues. In DNA form, the CDR3 reads TGTGCCAGCAGTTACTCCTGGGGACCCACCACCTACGAGCAGTACTTC. Amino acids: CASSYSWGPTTYEQYF.

This sequence joins TRBV6-6 and TRBJ1-1; 10 nucleotides agree with TRBD1. Germline V gene data show CDR1 as MNHNY and CDR2 as SVGAGI (reference sequence). J was trimmed by 5 bases and V by 6 bases; bases with no gene match: 12. The CDR3 loop spans 16 amino acids. This CDR3 reads CASSIPRDRGGTEAFF. The CDR3 coding sequence is TGTGCCAGCAGCATCCCTCGGGACAGGGGTGGGACTGAAGCTTTCTTT.

The rearrangement joins TRBV6-2 or TRBV6-3 to TRBJ2-5; unclear D gene. Looked up from germline, CDR1 is MNHEY and CDR2 is SVGEGT. CDR3 length: 15 residues. The ends were cut back, 2 bases at V and 1 base at J, with 11 bases in the middle. Here the CDR3 reads CASSYNRRIQETQYF. In DNA, the CDR3 is TGTGCCAGCAGTTACAACCGCCGGATCCAAGAGACCCAGTACTTC.

In this sample, this clonotype turned up many times. This CDR3 reads CASSLGSNQPQHF. CDR3 in DNA: TGCGCCAGCAGCTTAGGCAGCAATCAGCCCCAGCATTTT. V gene TRBV5-1 combines with J gene TRBJ1-5, with unresolved D. The V and J ends lost 2 bases and 1 base respectively, with 4 bases between them. This CDR3 comprises 13 residues. Germline V gives CDR1 SGHRS, CDR2 YFSETQ.

This clonotype was observed at least ten times. J is TRBJ1-1 and V is TRBV12-3 or TRBV12-4; no firm D call. The ends were cut back, 4 bases at V and 2 bases at J, with 8 bases in the middle. The CDR3 runs 13 residues. CDR3 sequence (DNA): TGTGCCAGCAGTTACGGACGCAACACTGAAGCTTTCTTT. Protein sequence: CASSYGRNTEAFF.

This clonotype was recorded at least ten times. The rearrangement links TRBV7-6 to TRBJ2-2; no definite D call. V gave up 1 base and J gave up 3 bases, with 6 bases separating them. CDR3 length equals 14 residues. Per the germline V gene, CDR1 is SGHVS and CDR2 is FNYEAQ. The CDR3 nucleotides read TGTGCCAGCAGCTTAGGACAATACACCGGGGAGCTGTTTTTT. It codes for CASSLGQYTGELFF.

This clonotype has ten or more counts. This chain joins TRBV9 and TRBJ1-1; no reliable D call. Germline V gene sequence: CDR1 SGDLS, CDR2 YYNGEE. The CDR3 length is 12 residues. V lost 7 bases to trimming and J lost 1 base, with 8 bases between them. DNA for the CDR3: TGTGCCAGCGGACGGCAGAACACTGAAGCTTTCTTT. Translation: CASGRQNTEAFF.

This clonotype was seen at least ten times. The chain recombines TRBV20-1 with TRBJ2-2; TRBD2 aligns across 9 bases. CDR3 length: 16 amino acids. Looked up from germline, CDR1 is DFQATT and CDR2 is SNEGSKA (reference sequence). With 2 bases clipped from V and 6 bases from J, the junction kept 10 bases outside the gene matches. The CDR3 reads CSARSRTSVRAGELFF. Here the CDR3 DNA reads TGCAGTGCTAGATCTCGGACTAGCGTCAGGGCCGGGGAGCTGTTTTTT.

This clonotype was counted at least ten times. The chain combines TRBV5-1 with TRBJ2-1; no clear D. CDR1 and CDR2 from the germline V gene are SGHRS and YFSETQ. CDR3 length: 12 residues. The V end was cut by 2 bases, the J end by 7 bases, with 7 bases between. The CDR3 sequence: CASSFRVNEQFF. In nucleotides, the CDR3 is TGCGCCAGCAGCTTCCGAGTTAATGAGCAGTTCTTC.

The gene calls are TRBV12-5 and TRBJ1-2, with 7 bases matching TRBD1. The trim removed 5 bases at V and 5 bases at J, leaving 5 bases unmatched. The CDR3 spans 13 residues. Germline V gene data show CDR1 as LGHNT and CDR2 as FRNRAP. CDR3 amino acids: CASGPEGAYGYTF. The CDR3 DNA follows: TGTGCTAGTGGTCCGGAGGGGGCGTATGGCTACACCTTC.